This T cell receptor beta chain was obtained from a study of shared clonotypes between healthy human individuals. The wider study: Every donor yielded three CD4 naive, three CD4 memory, two CD8 naive and one CD8 memory plate.

The germline V gene has CDR1 SGHTA and CDR2 FQGNSA. CDR3 length: 13 amino acids. The V end was cut by 4 bases, the J end by 1 base, with 7 bases between. HIV-negative, healthy adults without recent acute infections or vaccinations were the donors. The CD4+ fraction was divided into a CD45RA+ naive subset and a CD45RA-negative memory subset. Replicate sorted-subset PCRs were loaded with roughly 200 ng DNA, approximately 31,000 T cell genomes. TCRdb's table, derived via immunoSEQ multiplex PCR, lists solely in-frame clones and lacks some. The sample carries approximately 2,300,000 clones, 80% to 95% recorded once.

The chain combines TRBV7-2 with TRBJ1-1; D ambiguous. The sample comprised naive CD4+ T cells from PBMCs. Noted subset: CD45RA+ positively selected. The clonotype comes from a man between 18 and 35 years old in good health. Some clones in this sample may be carry-over from other donors' samples. The chain's CDR3 is CASSSNRNTEAFF. The CDR3 region has the DNA TGTGCCAGCAGCTCGAACAGGAACACTGAAGCTTTCTTT.